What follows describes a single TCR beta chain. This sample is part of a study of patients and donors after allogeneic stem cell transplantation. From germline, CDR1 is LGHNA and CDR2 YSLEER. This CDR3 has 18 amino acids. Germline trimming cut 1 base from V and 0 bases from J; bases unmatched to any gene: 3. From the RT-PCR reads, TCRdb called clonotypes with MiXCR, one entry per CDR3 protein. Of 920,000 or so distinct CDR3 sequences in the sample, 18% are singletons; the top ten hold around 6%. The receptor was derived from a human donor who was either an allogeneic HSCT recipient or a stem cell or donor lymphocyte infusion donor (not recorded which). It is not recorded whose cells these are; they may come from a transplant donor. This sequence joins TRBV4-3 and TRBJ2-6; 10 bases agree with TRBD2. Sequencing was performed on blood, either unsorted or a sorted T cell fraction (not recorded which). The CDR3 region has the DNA TGCGCCAGCAGCCAAGTAGCGGGGGGACTCTCTGGGGCCAACGTCCTGACTTTC. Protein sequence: CASSQVAGGLSGANVLTF.